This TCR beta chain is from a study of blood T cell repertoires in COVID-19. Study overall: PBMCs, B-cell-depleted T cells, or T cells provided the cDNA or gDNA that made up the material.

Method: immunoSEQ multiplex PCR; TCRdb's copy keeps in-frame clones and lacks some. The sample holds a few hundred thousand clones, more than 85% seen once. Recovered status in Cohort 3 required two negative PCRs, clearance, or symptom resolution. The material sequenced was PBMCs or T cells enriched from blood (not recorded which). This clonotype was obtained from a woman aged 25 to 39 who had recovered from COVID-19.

Here the CDR3 reads CASSRTETTETQYF. In DNA, the CDR3 is TGCGCCAGCAGCCGGACTGAAACGACAGAGACCCAGTACTTC. The chain joins TRBV5-1 to TRBJ2-5, with D perhaps TRBD2 (5 bases). Trimming left V 4 bases short and J 4 bases short, with 14 bases between. CDR1 and CDR2 (germline): SGHRS, YFSETQ. This CDR3 spans 14 amino acids.